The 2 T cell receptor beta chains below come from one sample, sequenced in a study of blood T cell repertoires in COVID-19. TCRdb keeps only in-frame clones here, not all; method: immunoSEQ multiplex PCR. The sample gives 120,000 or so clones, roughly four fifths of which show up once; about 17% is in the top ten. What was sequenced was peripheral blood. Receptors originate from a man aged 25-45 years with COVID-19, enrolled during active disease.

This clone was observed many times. CDR3 amino acids: CASSPRPEGRGGYTF. The CDR3 region has the DNA TGTGCCAGCAGCCCCCGTCCGGAAGGGAGGGGAGGCTACACCTTC. The V and J genes are TRBV7-2 and TRBJ1-2; possible D gene TRBD1, 5 bases. The CDR3 consists of 15 residues. Trimming cost V 5 bases and J 8 bases, with 21 bases left between them. The V gene's germline CDR1 is SGHTA and CDR2 FQGNSA.

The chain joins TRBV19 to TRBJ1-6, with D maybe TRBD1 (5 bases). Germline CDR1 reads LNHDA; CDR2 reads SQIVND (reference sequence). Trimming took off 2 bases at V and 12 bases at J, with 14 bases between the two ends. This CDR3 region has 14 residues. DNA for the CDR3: TGTGCCAGTAGTATAAGAACGGGGGTTGGACCCCTCCACTTT. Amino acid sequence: CASSIRTGVGPLHF.